Listed here is a single T cell receptor (beta chain). Antigen: not known. Cells were stimulated with overlapping HIV-1 Gag 15-mer peptides. Memory cells lacking CD40L and CD69 with high CD45RO were sorted. These HIV-1-infected adults initiated suppressive ART in chronic infection. These data are taken from a study of persistence of HIV-infected CD4 T cells. Study conclusions and caveats: Rare CMV-responding cells carrying HIV-1 proviruses were not analyzed separately for TCR. CMV- and Gag-responding cells had lower TCRbeta richness than CD3/CD28-responding cells. Proviral oligoclonality tracked with TCR oligoclonality within the same sorted cells.

The immunoSEQ assay was version 4, run in survey mode. This table comes from immunoSEQ multiplex PCR, and its TCRdb copy is limited to in-frame clones, with some not included. The sample lists 30,000 or so clones, 80% to 90% occurring once. The CDR3 is 13 residues long. The ends lost 6 bases at V and 2 bases at J; junction bases unmatched: 1. Germline CDR1 is LNHDA and CDR2 is SQIVND (reference sequence). The sequences come from CD4+ T cells sorted from PBMCs after roughly 18-hour stimulation, collected from a patient who received antiretroviral therapy. V is TRBV19 and J is TRBJ2-3; 8 bases line up with TRBD2. This receptor was identified in an adult woman with HIV who was CMV-seropositive. This CDR3 is CASRGLDTDTQYF. CDR3 in DNA: TGTGCCAGTAGGGGACTAGACACAGATACGCAGTATTTT. The whole variable domain, filled in from reference TRBV19 and TRBJ2-3, reads DGGITQSPKYLFRKEGQNVTLSCEQNLNHDAMYWYRQDPGQGLRLIYYSQIVNDFQKGDIAEGYSVSREKKESFPLTVTSAQKNPTAFYLCASRGLDTDTQYFGPGTRLTVL.